This TCR beta chain was found in a study of blood T cell repertoires in COVID-19. Study-level background: Specimens from acute and convalescent COVID-19 originated in the United States, Italy and Spain.

Repertoires were generated with immunoSEQ multiplex PCR, while TCRdb's copy carries only in-frame clones and drops some. The sample has 370,000 or so clones; around 87% are singletons. In germline, CDR1 is SGDLS, CDR2 YYNGEE. This CDR3 has 16 residues. V was cut by 0 bases and J by 7 bases, with 16 bases left in between. The V and J genes are TRBV9 and TRBJ2-2; D is undetermined. What was sequenced was PBMCs or T cells enriched from blood (not recorded which). This sequence was found in a man aged 25 to 45 who had recovered from COVID-19. This chain's CDR3 is CASSVASAASGGELFF. The CDR3 nucleotides are TGTGCCAGCAGCGTAGCGTCTGCGGCCTCCGGCGGGGAGCTGTTTTTT.